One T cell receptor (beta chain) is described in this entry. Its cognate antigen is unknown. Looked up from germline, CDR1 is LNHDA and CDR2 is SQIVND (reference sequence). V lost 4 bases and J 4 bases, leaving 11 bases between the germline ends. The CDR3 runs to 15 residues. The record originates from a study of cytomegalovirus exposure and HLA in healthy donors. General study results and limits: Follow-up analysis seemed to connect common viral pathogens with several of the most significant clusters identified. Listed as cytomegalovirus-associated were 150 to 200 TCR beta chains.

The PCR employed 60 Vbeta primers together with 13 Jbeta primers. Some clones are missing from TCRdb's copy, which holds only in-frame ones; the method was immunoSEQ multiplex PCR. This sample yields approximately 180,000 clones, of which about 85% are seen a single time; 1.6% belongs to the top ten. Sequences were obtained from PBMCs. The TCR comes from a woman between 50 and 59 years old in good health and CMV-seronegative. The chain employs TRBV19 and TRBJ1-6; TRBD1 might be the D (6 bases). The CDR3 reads CASSKGTKYNSPLHF. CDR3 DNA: TGTGCCAGTAGTAAAGGGACAAAGTATAATTCACCCCTCCACTTT.